Listed here are 19 T cell receptor beta chains from one sample, sequenced in a study of PD-L1 blockade in urothelial cancer. The table came from immunoSEQ multiplex PCR; TCRdb's copy has only in-frame clones and leaves some out. Seen here are some 52,000 clones, about 68% observed once, and the top ten hold roughly 4%. Time point described: pretreatment peripheral blood. Material: PBMCs, obtained around atezolizumab (anti-PD-L1) treatment. Receptor source: a man aged 65-85 years with urothelial cancer.

The V and J genes are TRBV14 and TRBJ1-6; unclear D gene. This CDR3 spans 14 amino acids. The ends were cut back, 4 bases at V and 0 bases at J, with 4 bases in the middle. Germline-derived CDR1 and CDR2 are SGHDN and FVKESK. This CDR3 reads CASSPSSYNSPLHF. DNA of the CDR3: TGTGCCAGCAGCCCTAGCTCCTATAATTCACCCCTCCACTTT.

The chain recombines TRBV5-4 with TRBJ2-7; 8 bases fit TRBD2. Germline values: CDR1 SGHNT, CDR2 YYREEE (reference sequence). V was pared by 1 base and J by 3 bases, with 6 bases of the junction left unmatched. This CDR3 has 15 amino acids. DNA for the CDR3: TGTGCCAGCAGCTTGTCTAGCGGGCCTAGCTACGAGCAGTACTTC. Amino acids: CASSLSSGPSYEQYF.

This clone occurred a few times. The chain employs TRBV19 and TRBJ2-1, with 10 positions matching TRBD2. CDR3 length: 15 amino acids. With 4 bases clipped from V and 7 bases from J, the junction kept 7 bases outside the gene matches. CDR1 and CDR2 (germline): LNHDA, SQIVND (reference sequence). The CDR3: CASSTGTSVGNEQFF. The DNA of the CDR3 is TGTGCCAGTAGTACCGGGACTAGCGTAGGTAATGAGCAGTTCTTC.

The CDR3 region is CASSIGGPRGDTQYF. In DNA form, the CDR3 reads TGTGCCAGTAGTATAGGTGGCCCCCGCGGGGATACGCAGTATTTT. This chain joins TRBV19 and TRBJ2-3; D might be TRBD2 (5 bases). CDR1 is LNHDA, CDR2 SQIVND, per germline (reference sequence). CDR3 length equals 15 residues. V was clipped by 1 base and J by 6 bases, with 14 bases between them.

This chain uses TRBV6-1 with TRBJ1-1; D remains unclear. V lost 7 bases and J lost 3, with 12 bases in between. This CDR3 has 13 amino acids. Germline CDR1 is MNHNS and CDR2 is SASEGT. For the CDR3, the DNA is TGTGCCAGCACCCGAGCCAGGCACACTGAAGCTTTCTTT. It translates to CASTRARHTEAFF.

The chain links TRBV6-1 to TRBJ1-5; D gene ambiguous. CDR1 is MNHNS and CDR2 is SASEGT in the germline V gene. The CDR3 consists of 13 residues. Between the trimmed V and J ends, which lost 7 bases and 5 bases, there was a span of 12 bases. Here the CDR3 DNA reads TGTGCCAGCACCGGGATTCGGGATCAGCCCCAGCATTTT. It specifies CASTGIRDQPQHF.

The chain carries TRBV27 and TRBJ2-1; TRBD2 agrees at 10 bases. This CDR3 has 16 residues. V trimming: 5 bases; J trimming: 7 bases; junction bases outside the gene matches: 11. Germline V gene sequence: CDR1 MNHEY, CDR2 SMNVEV (reference sequence). The CDR3 nucleotides are TGTGCCAGCAGTAGACGAGCGGGAGGGGTGGGTAATGAGCAGTTCTTC. It encodes CASSRRAGGVGNEQFF.

The CDR3 region is CASSLSPSQPQHF. CDR3 in DNA: TGTGCCAGCTCATTGTCCCCGTCCCAGCCCCAGCATTTT. This chain links TRBV18 with TRBJ1-5; D is unresolved. CDR1 is KGHSH, CDR2 LQKENI, per germline. CDR3 length: 13 residues. Between the trimmed V and J ends, which lost 5 bases and 7 bases, there was a span of 12 bases.

This clone was seen only once. V is TRBV19 and J is TRBJ2-3; 7 bases fit TRBD2. The V segment lost 8 bases and the J segment 7 bases; nucleotides outside the gene matches: 9. Germline V gives CDR1 LNHDA, CDR2 SQIVND (reference sequence). The CDR3 is 13 amino acids. The CDR3 sequence is CASGGRAVYTQYF. CDR3 DNA sequence: TGTGCCAGTGGAGGGAGGGCGGTCTATACGCAGTATTTT.

This chain uses TRBV7-3 with TRBJ2-7; 7 bases line up with TRBD1. V gave up 0 bases and J gave up 7 bases; unmatched junction bases: 6. The germline gives CDR1 SGHTA, CDR2 FQGTGA. The CDR3 has 14 residues. The CDR3 sequence is CASSLTDRSGEQYF. The CDR3, as DNA: TGTGCCAGCAGCTTAACGGACAGGTCTGGTGAGCAGTACTTC. The full variable domain, rest sourced from reference TRBV7-3 and TRBJ2-7, is GAGVSQTPSNKVTEKGKYVELRCDPISGHTALYWYRQSLGQGPEFLIYFQGTGAADDSGLPNDRFFAVRPEGSVSTLKIQRTERGDSAVYLCASSLTDRSGEQYFGPGTRLTVT.

The CDR3 nucleotides read TGTGCCAGTAGTATAGTGGTCAGAAGTAATCAGCCCCAGCATTTT. This translates into CASSIVVRSNQPQHF. The chain combines TRBV19 with TRBJ1-5, with no clear D. From germline, CDR1 is LNHDA and CDR2 SQIVND (reference sequence). Trimming took 1 base from V and 4 from J, leaving 11 bases between them. CDR3 length: 15 residues.

This rearrangement joins TRBV11-3 to TRBJ2-3; a weak D match, TRBD1 (7 bases). The germline V and J ends were trimmed by 8 bases and 0 bases, with 21 bases remaining between them. Looked up from germline, CDR1 is SGHNT and CDR2 is YENEEA. The CDR3 length is 17 residues. CDR3 residues: CASPRARGDYSTDTQYF. The CDR3 nucleotides read TGTGCCAGCCCCCGTGCCAGGGGGGATTATAGCACAGATACGCAGTATTTT.

The chain links TRBV7-6 to TRBJ2-7; TRBD1 matches at 10 bases. The CDR3 is 15 residues long. V shed 1 base, J shed 4 bases, and the junction held 4 bases outside the gene matches. Germline CDR1 and CDR2: SGHVS and FNYEAQ. The CDR3 DNA follows: TGTGCCAGCAGCTTAGGGACAGGGGGATATTACGAGCAGTACTTC. Translation gives CASSLGTGGYYEQYF.

This rearrangement joins TRBV2 to TRBJ1-5; TRBD1 aligns across 8 bases. Germline-derived CDR1 and CDR2 are SNHLY and FYNNEI. The CDR3 length is 15 residues. Trimming cost V 2 bases and J 4 bases; bases outside gene matches: 4. The CDR3 DNA follows: TGTGCCAGCAGTGAAAGACAGGGGCATAATCAGCCCCAGCATTTT. Translated, it gives CASSERQGHNQPQHF.

The chain has TRBV7-9 and TRBJ1-4, with D perhaps matching TRBD1 (5 bases). The CDR3 consists of 14 residues. The germline gives CDR1 SEHNR, CDR2 FQNEAQ (reference sequence). V lost 2 bases to trimming and J lost 4 bases, with 8 bases between them. The chain's CDR3 is CASSLWGVNEKLFF. DNA for the CDR3: TGTGCCAGCAGCTTATGGGGGGTTAATGAAAAACTGTTTTTT.

CDR3 residues: CASSRQGAAEAFF. CDR3 in DNA: TGTGCCAGTAGCCGACAGGGGGCCGCTGAAGCTTTCTTT. The chain links TRBV19 to TRBJ1-1; TRBD1 matches at 10 bases. V lost 6 bases and J lost 6; bases outside the gene matches: 4. This CDR3 comprises 13 residues. CDR1 is LNHDA and CDR2 is SQIVND in the germline V gene (reference sequence). The entire variable domain, with the rest obtained from reference TRBV19 and TRBJ1-1, is as follows: DGGITQSPKYLFRKEGQNVTLSCEQNLNHDAMYWYRQDPGQGLRLIYYSQIVNDFQKGDIAEGYSVSREKKESFPLTVTSAQKNPTAFYLCASSRQGAAEAFFGQGTRLTVV.

CDR3 DNA sequence: TGTGCCAGTAGGCTACTAGCGGGGCCTTCCTACGAGCAGTACTTC. As protein: CASRLLAGPSYEQYF. V gene TRBV19 combines with J gene TRBJ2-7, with 10 positions matching TRBD2. The CDR3 length is 15 residues. Looked up from germline, CDR1 is LNHDA and CDR2 is SQIVND (reference sequence). The ends lost 6 bases at V and 1 base at J; junction bases unmatched: 6.

The gene calls are TRBV28 and TRBJ2-5; 7 positions match TRBD1. Germline CDR1 MDHEN, CDR2 SYDVKM. The V gene end was trimmed by 6 bases and the J gene end by 2 bases; junction bases not matched to a gene: 9. The CDR3 covers 15 residues. DNA of the CDR3: TGTGCCAGCAGCTTCAGGGGGATAGTTCAAGAGACCCAGTACTTC. It translates to CASSFRGIVQETQYF. The variable domain in full, completed from reference TRBV28 and TRBJ2-5, reads DVKVTQSSRYLVKRTGEKVFLECVQDMDHENMFWYRQDPGLGLRLIYFSYDVKMKEKGDIPEGYSVSREKKERFSLILESASTNQTSMYLCASSFRGIVQETQYFGPGTRLLVL.

In this sample, this clone turned up a few times. The genes are TRBV19 and TRBJ1-1; D is unresolved. Looked up from germline, CDR1 is LNHDA and CDR2 is SQIVND (reference sequence). The CDR3 loop spans 14 amino acids. V was trimmed by 6 bases and J by 0 bases, leaving 11 bases between them. CDR3 amino acids: CASSLLDMNTEAFF. The CDR3 nucleotides are TGTGCCAGTAGCCTCTTAGACATGAACACTGAAGCTTTCTTT.